The sequence of this T cell receptor (beta chain) was determined in a study of cytomegalovirus exposure and HLA in healthy donors. Whole-study results and caveats: It was reportedly the case that the classifier diagnosed cytomegalovirus status with high specificity and sensitivity.

Primers: 60 Vbeta forward and 13 Jbeta reverse. Clones were read by immunoSEQ multiplex PCR, and TCRdb kept only the in-frame ones, dropping some. This sample has about 130,000 clones, with 75% to 85% found just once. About this clone: What it recognizes is unknown.

Sequenced sample: PBMCs. The receptor was isolated from a woman aged 40 to 50 in good health and CMV-seronegative.

The CDR3 sequence is CAISTGGAYEQYF. The CDR3 DNA sequence: TGTGCCATCAGTACAGGGGGAGCCTACGAGCAGTACTTC. The J gene is TRBJ2-7, the V gene TRBV10-3, with 8 nucleotides matching TRBD1. The CDR3 consists of 13 residues. V gave up 5 bases and J gave up 2 bases; unmatched junction bases: 2. Germline CDR1 ENHRY, CDR2 SYGVKD.